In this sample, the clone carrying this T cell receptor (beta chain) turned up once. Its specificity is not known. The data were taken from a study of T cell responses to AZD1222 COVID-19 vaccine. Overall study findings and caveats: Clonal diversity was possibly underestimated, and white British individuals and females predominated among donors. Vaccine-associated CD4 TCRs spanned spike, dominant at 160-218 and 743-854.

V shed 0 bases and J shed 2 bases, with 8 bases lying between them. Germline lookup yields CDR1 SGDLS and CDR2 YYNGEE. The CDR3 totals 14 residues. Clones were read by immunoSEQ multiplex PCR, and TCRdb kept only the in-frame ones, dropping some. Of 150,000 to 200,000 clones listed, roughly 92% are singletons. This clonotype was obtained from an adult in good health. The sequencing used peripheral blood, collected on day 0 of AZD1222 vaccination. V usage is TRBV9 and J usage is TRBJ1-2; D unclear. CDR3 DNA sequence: TGTGCCAGCAGCGTAGCTGCGGAGAACTATGGCTACACCTTC. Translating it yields CASSVAAENYGYTF.